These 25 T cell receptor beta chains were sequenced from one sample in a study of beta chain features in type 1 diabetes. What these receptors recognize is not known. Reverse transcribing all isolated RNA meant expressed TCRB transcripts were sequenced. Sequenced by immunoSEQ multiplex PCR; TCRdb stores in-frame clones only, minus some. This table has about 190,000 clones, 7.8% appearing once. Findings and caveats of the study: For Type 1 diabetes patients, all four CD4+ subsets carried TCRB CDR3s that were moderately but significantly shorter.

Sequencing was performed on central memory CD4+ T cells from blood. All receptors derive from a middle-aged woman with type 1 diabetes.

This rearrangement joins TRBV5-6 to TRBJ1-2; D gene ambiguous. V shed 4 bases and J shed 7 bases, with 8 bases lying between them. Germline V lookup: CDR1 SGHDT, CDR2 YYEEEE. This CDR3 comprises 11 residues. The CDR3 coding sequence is TGTGCCAGCAGCCGCTGGGCTGGCTACACCTTC. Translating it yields CASSRWAGYTF.

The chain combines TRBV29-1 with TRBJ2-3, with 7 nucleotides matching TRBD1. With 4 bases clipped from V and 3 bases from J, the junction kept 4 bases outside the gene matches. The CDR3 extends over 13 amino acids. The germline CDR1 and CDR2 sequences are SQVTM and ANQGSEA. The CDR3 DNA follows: TGCAGCGTTGCCCCCAGGGGGACAGATACGCAGTATTTT. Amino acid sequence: CSVAPRGTDTQYF.

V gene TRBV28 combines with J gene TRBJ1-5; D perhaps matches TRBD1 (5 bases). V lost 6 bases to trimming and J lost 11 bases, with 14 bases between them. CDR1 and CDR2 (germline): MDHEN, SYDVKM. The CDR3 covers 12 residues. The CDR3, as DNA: TGTGCCAGCAGGACTGGCCGGGGGGCCCAGCATTTT. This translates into CASRTGRGAQHF.

Here the CDR3 DNA reads TGTGCCAGCAGCTTATTCATTTCTGGGGCCAACGTCCTGACTTTC. Its protein product is CASSLFISGANVLTF. The chain recombines TRBV11-2 with TRBJ2-6, with D unresolved. The V gene lost 2 bases and the J gene lost 1 base, with 6 bases spanning the gap. In germline, CDR1 is SGHAT, CDR2 FQNNGV. The CDR3 is 15 amino acids.

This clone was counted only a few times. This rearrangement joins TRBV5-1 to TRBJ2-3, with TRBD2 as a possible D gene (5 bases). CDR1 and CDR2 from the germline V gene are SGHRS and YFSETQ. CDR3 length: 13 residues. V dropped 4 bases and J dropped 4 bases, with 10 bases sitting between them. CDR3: CASSHSVSDTQYF. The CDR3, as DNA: TGCGCCAGCAGCCATAGCGTTTCAGATACGCAGTATTTT.

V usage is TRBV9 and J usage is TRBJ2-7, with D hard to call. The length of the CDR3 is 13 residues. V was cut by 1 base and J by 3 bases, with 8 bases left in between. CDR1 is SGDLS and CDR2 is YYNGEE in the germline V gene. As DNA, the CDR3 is TGTGCCAGCAGCGTACAGGCAGACTACGAGCAGTACTTC. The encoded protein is CASSVQADYEQYF.

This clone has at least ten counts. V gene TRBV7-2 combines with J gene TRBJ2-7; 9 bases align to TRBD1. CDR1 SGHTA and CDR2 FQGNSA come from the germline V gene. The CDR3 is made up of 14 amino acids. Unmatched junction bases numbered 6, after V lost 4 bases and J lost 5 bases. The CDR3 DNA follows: TGTGCCAGCAGCTCGACCCGGGACAGGGACGAGCAGTACTTC. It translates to CASSSTRDRDEQYF.

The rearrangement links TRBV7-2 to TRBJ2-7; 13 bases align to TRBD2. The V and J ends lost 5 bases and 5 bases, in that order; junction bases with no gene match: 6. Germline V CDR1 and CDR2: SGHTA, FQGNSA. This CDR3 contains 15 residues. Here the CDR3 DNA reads TGTGCCAGCAGCACCGGACTAGCGGGAGTGAACGAGCAGTACTTC. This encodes CASSTGLAGVNEQYF.

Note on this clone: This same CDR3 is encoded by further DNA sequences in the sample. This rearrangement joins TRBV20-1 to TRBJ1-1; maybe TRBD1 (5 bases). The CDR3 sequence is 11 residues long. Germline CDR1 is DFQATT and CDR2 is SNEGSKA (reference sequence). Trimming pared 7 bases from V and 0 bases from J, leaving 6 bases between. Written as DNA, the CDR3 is TGCAGTGTAGGGGTGAACACTGAAGCTTTCTTT. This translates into CSVGVNTEAFF.

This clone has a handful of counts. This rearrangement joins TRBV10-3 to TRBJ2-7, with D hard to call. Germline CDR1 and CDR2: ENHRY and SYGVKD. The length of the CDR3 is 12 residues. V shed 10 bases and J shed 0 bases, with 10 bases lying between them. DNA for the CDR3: TGTGCCACGGAGTCTTCCTCCTACGAGCAGTACTTC. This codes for CATESSSYEQYF.

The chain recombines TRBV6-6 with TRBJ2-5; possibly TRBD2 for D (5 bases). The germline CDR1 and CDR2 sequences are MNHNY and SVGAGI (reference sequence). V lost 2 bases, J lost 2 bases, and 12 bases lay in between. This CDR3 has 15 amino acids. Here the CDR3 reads CASSYMRVPQETQYF. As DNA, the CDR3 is TGTGCCAGCAGTTACATGAGGGTACCGCAAGAGACCCAGTACTTC.

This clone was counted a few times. CDR3: CASSLGGDRGRVTEAFF. The CDR3 region has the DNA TGTGCCAGCAGCTTGGGGGGGGACAGGGGGCGCGTGACTGAAGCTTTCTTT. V is TRBV5-4 and J is TRBJ1-1, with 12 bases fitting TRBD1. The CDR3 consists of 17 residues. The trim removed 0 bases at V and 5 bases at J, leaving 8 bases unmatched. Germline V lookup: CDR1 SGHNT, CDR2 YYREEE (reference sequence).

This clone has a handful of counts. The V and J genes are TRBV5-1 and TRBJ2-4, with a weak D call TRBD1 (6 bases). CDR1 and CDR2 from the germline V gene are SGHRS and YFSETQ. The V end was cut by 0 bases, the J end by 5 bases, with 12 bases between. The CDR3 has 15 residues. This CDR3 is CASSLGGQQENIQYF. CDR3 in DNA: TGCGCCAGCAGCTTGGGGGGGCAGCAGGAAAACATTCAGTACTTC.

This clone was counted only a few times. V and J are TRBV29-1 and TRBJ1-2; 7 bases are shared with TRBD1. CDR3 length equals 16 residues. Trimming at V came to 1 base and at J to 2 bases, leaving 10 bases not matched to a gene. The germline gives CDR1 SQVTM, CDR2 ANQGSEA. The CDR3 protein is CSVEGVTGVRNYGYTF. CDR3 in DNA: TGCAGCGTTGAAGGTGTTACAGGGGTTAGAAACTATGGCTACACCTTC.

CDR3 in amino acids: CAISVKLSNTEAFF. The CDR3 nucleotides are TGTGCCATCAGTGTAAAGCTTAGCAACACTGAAGCTTTCTTT. V is TRBV10-3 and J is TRBJ1-1; unclear D gene. The germline gives CDR1 ENHRY, CDR2 SYGVKD. This CDR3 has 14 amino acids. Trimming pared 4 bases from V and 2 bases from J, leaving 11 bases between.

In nucleotides, the CDR3 is TGTGCCAGCAGCGTAGCGGGAGACTCCACAGATACGCAGTATTTT. The encoded protein is CASSVAGDSTDTQYF. This chain connects TRBV9 to TRBJ2-3, with a possible D match to TRBD2 (6 bases). This CDR3 contains 15 residues. The germline CDR1 and CDR2 sequences are SGDLS and YYNGEE. V was pared by 0 bases and J by 2 bases, with 10 bases between.

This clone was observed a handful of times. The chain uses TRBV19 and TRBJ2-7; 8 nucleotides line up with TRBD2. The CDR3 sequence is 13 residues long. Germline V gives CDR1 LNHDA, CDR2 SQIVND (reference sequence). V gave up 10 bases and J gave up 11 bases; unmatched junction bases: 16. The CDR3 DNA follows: TGTGCCACCACCGGGGGGGAGCCTACGGGGGAGTACTTC. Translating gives CATTGGEPTGEYF. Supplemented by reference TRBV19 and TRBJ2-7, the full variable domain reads DGGITQSPKYLFRKEGQNVTLSCEQNLNHDAMYWYRQDPGQGLRLIYYSQIVNDFQKGDIAEGYSVSREKKESFPLTVTSAQKNPTAFYLCATTGGEPTGEYFGPGTRLTVT.

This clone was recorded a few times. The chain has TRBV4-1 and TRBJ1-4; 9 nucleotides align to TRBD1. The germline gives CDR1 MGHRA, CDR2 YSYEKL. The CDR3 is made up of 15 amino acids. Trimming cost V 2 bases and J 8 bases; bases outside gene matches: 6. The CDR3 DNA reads TGCGCCAGCAGCCAACCGGGACAGGGAAGCGAAAAACTGTTTTTT. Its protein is CASSQPGQGSEKLFF.

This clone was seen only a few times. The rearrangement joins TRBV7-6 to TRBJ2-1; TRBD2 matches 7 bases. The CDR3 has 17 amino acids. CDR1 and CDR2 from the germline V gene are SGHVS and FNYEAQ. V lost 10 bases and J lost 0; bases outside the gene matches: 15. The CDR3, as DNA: TGTGCCACAAGCCCCGGCGGGAGCGCCAGCTCCTACAATGAGCAGTTCTTC. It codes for CATSPGGSASSYNEQFF.

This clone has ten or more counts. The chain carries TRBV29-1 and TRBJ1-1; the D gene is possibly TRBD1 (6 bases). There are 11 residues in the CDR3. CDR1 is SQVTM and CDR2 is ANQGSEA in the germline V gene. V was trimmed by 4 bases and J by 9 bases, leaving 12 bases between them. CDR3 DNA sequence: TGCAGCGTTGCTTGGGACACGCAAGCTTTCTTT. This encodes CSVAWDTQAFF.

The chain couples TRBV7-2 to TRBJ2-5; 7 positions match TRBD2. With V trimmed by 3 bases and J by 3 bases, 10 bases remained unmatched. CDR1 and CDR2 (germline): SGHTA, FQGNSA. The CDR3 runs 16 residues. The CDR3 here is CASSFKRGGSEETQYF. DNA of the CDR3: TGTGCCAGCAGCTTCAAGCGGGGTGGTTCGGAAGAGACCCAGTACTTC.

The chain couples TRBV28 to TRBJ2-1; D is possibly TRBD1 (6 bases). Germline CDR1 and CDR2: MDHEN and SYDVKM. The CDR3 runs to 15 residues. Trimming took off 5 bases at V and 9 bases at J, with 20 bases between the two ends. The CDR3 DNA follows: TGTGCCAGCAGTGGAGGAGACAGGAATGCCGGTGAGCAGTTCTTC. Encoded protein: CASSGGDRNAGEQFF. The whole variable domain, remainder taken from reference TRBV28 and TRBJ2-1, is DVKVTQSSRYLVKRTGEKVFLECVQDMDHENMFWYRQDPGLGLRLIYFSYDVKMKEKGDIPEGYSVSREKKERFSLILESASTNQTSMYLCASSGGDRNAGEQFFGPGTRLTVL.

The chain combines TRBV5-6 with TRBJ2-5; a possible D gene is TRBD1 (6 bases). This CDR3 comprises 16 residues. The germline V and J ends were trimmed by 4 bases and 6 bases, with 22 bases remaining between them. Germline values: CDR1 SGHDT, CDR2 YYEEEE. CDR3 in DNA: TGTGCCAGCAGCACTACGGCCAACAGGGTAGTGCAGACCCAGTACTTC. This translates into CASSTTANRVVQTQYF.

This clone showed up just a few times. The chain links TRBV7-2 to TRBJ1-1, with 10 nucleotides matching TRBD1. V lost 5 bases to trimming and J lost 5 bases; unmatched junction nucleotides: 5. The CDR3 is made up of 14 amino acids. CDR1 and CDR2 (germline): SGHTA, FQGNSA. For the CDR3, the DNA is TGTGCCAGCAGCCCTGGACAGGGGGAAACTGAAGCTTTCTTT. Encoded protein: CASSPGQGETEAFF.

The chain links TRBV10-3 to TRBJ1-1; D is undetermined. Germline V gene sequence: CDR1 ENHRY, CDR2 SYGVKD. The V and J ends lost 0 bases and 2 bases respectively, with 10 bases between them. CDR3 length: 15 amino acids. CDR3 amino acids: CAISESLSLNTEAFF. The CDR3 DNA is TGTGCCATCAGTGAGTCGCTAAGCCTTAACACTGAAGCTTTCTTT.